This is a list of T cell receptor beta chains from one sample in a study of cytomegalovirus exposure and HLA in healthy donors. Repertoires were generated with immunoSEQ multiplex PCR, while TCRdb's copy carries only in-frame clones and drops some. The sample shows around 90,000 clones, 81% of them seen only once. Material: PBMCs. These receptors were taken from a human donor in good health. Each CDR3 is given with its conserved first and last residue. A D gene is named only where the DNA matches it firmly. Clone size appears in some rows only: once, few, many, or a class for an expanded clone.

>few|.|TRBV4-3|TRBJ2-7
TGCGCCAGCAGCCAAGCCACCCAGGCCTACGAGCAGTACTTC
CASSQATQAYEQYF
>.|TRBD1|TRBV10-3|TRBJ2-7
TGTGCCATCTCGGGACAGGGGCCCTACGAGCAGTACTTC
CAISGQGPYEQYF
>.|.|TRBV6-1|TRBJ2-5
TGTGCCAGCCTAAGCGAGGAGACCCAGTACTTC
CASLSEETQYF
>.|.|TRBV20-1|TRBJ1-2
TGCAGTGCTGACCGAGGCCCCTTC
CSADRGPF
>.|TRBD1|TRBV7-2|TRBJ1-2
TGTGCCAGCAGCTTAAAGATAAGGGGACAGGACAACTATGGCTACACCTTC
CASSLKIRGQDNYGYTF
>once|.|TRBV27|TRBJ2-7
TGTGCCAGCAGTTTGGCCGGGGTCAACGAGCAGTACTTC
CASSLAGVNEQYF
>.|.|TRBV14|TRBJ2-7
TGTGCCAGCAGCCAAGATCGGGACGAGCAGTACTTC
CASSQDRDEQYF
>few|TRBD2|TRBV2|TRBJ2-1
TGTGCCAGCAGCTTTTCGGGACTAGCGGGAGTATACAATGAGCAGTTCTTC
CASSFSGLAGVYNEQFF
>.|.|TRBV2|TRBJ2-1
TGTGCCAGCAGGGCAGGGGTCAATGAGCAGTTCTTC
CASRAGVNEQFF
>.|.|TRBV12-5|TRBJ1-5
TGTGCTAGTGGTTCCAACAGCCGCAATCAGCCCCAGCATTTT
CASGSNSRNQPQHF
>.|TRBD1|TRBV6-5|TRBJ1-1
TGTGCCAGCAGGTATCGGGACAGCAACACTGAAGCTTTCTTT
CASRYRDSNTEAFF
>.|TRBD2|TRBV14|TRBJ2-3
TGTGCCAGCAGCCAAAGGCTAGCGGGACACACAGATACGCAGTATTTT
CASSQRLAGHTDTQYF
>.|.|TRBV2|TRBJ1-1
TGTGCCAGCCCCATCGGGGATGAAGCTTTCTTT
CASPIGDEAFF
>.|TRBD1|TRBV28|TRBJ2-7
TGTGCCAGCAAAGGGGCAGGGGGCTACGAGCAGTACTTC
CASKGAGGYEQYF
>once|TRBD2|TRBV28|TRBJ2-7
TGTGCCAGCAGTTTCTCCGGGACTAGCGGGATCGAGCAGTACTTC
CASSFSGTSGIEQYF
>.|TRBD2|TRBV6-4|TRBJ2-1
TGTGCCAGCAGTGACTCGACTAGCGGGAGCAATGAGCAGTTCTTC
CASSDSTSGSNEQFF
>.|.|TRBV4-3|TRBJ2-1
TGCGCCAGCAGCCAAGGGTGGCGGAATGAGCAGTTCTTC
CASSQGWRNEQFF
>.|.|TRBV7-8|TRBJ2-6
TGTGCCAGCAGCCGGTCCTCTGGGGCCAACGTCCTGACTTTC
CASSRSSGANVLTF